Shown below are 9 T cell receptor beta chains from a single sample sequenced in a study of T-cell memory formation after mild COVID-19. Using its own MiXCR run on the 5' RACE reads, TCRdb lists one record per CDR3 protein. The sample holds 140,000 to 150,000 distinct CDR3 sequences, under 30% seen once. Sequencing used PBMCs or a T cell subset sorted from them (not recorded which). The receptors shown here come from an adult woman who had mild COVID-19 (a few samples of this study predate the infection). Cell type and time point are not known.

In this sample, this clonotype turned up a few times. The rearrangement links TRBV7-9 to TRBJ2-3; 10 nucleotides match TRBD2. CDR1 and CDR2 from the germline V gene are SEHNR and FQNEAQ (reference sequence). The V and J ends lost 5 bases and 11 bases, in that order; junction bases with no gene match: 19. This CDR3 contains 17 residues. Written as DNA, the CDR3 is TGTGCCAGCAGCCCGCCCGGAGCTAGCGGGGGCCCGCCGGAGCAGTATTTT. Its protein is CASSPPGASGGPPEQYF.

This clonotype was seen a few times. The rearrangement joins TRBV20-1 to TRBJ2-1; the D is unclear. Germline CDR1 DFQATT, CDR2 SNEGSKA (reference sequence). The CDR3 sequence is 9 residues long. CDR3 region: CSVYNEQFF. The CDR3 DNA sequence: TGCAGCGTCTACAATGAGCAGTTCTTC.

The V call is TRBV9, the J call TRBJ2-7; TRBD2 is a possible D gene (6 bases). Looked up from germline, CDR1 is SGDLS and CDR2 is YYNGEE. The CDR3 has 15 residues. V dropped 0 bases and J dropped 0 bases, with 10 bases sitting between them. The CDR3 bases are TGTGCCAGCAGCGTAGCGGGAGAGGGCTCCTACGAGCAGTACTTC. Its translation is CASSVAGEGSYEQYF.

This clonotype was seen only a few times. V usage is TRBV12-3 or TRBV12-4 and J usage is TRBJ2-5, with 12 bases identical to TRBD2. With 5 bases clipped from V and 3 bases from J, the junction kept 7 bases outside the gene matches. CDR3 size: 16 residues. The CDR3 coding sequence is TGTGCCAGCAGTCGACTAGCGGGGGTCGGTAAAGAGACCCAGTACTTC. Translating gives CASSRLAGVGKETQYF.

The CDR3 loop reads CASSGGTFGQGNYGYTF. The CDR3 DNA reads TGTGCCAGCAGCGGTGGGACATTTGGACAGGGAAACTATGGCTACACCTTC. The chain recombines TRBV9 with TRBJ1-2; 8 bases align to TRBD1. The CDR3 contains 17 residues. V was clipped by 3 bases and J by 2 bases; unmatched bases: 12. Germline CDR1 and CDR2: SGDLS and YYNGEE.

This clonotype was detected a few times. CDR3 residues: CSASPSGRALDEQYF. The CDR3 coding sequence is TGCAGTGCTAGTCCTAGCGGGAGGGCCCTGGACGAGCAGTACTTC. The chain recombines TRBV20-1 with TRBJ2-7, with 12 bases identical to TRBD2. This CDR3 spans 15 amino acids. V lost 3 bases and J lost 5; bases outside the gene matches: 8. Germline loops: CDR1 DFQATT, CDR2 SNEGSKA (reference sequence).

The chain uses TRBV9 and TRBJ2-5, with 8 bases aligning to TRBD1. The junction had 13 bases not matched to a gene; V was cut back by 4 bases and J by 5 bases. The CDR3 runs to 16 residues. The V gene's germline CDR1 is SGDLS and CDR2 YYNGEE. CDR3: CASSPRWAGGGETQYF. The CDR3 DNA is TGTGCCAGCAGCCCCCGGTGGGCAGGGGGCGGGGAGACCCAGTACTTC.

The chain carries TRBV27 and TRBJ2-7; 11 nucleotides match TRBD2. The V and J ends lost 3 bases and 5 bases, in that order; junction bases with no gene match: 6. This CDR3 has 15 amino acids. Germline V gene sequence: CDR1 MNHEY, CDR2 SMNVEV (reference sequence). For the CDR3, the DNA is TGTGCCAGCAGTTTTGGACTAGCGGGTAGTAACGAGCAGTACTTC. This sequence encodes CASSFGLAGSNEQYF.

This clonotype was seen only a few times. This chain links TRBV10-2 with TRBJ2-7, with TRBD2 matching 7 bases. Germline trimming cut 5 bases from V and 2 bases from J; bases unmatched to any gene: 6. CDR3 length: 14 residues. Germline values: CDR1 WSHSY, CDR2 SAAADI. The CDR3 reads CASSILAVTYEQYF. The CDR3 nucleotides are TGCGCCAGCAGTATCCTAGCGGTGACCTACGAGCAGTACTTC.